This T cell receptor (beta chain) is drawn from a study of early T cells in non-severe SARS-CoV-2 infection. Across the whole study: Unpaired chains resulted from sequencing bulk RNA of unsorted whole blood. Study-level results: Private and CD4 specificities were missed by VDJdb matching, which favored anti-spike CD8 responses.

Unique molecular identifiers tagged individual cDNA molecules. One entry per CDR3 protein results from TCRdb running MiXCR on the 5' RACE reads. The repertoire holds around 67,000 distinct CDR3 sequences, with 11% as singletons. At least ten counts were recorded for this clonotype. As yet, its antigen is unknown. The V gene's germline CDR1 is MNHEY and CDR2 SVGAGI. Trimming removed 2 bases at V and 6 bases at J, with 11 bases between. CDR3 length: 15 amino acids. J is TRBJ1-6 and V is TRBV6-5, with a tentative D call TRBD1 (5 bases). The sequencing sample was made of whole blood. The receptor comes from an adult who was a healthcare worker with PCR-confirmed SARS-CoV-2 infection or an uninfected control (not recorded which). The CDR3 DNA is TGTGCCAGCAGTTACGGAGGGGACCGTAATTCACCCCTCCACTTT. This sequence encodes CASSYGGDRNSPLHF.